This T cell receptor beta chain was retrieved from a study of T cells in Graves' hyperthyroidism and ophthalmopathy. Study-wide results and caveats: Most expanded thyroid clonotypes above 0.001 recurred in blood.

As to this clonotype: Antigen unknown.

Uncontrolled infections, other autoimmune diseases, pregnancy or lactation led to exclusion of patients. Clinical symptoms, serum thyroxine, TRAb, thyroid ultrasound and orbital computed tomography established diagnosis. TCR beta CDR3 sequences were amplified from RNA transcripts. HTBI primers were employed in a first-round RT-PCR of the TCR CDR3. Each CDR3 protein gets one entry after TCRdb re-called the multiplex PCR reads with MiXCR. The sample contains around 350,000 distinct CDR3 sequences, 15% to 20% of which appear only once. CDR3 length: 14 residues. Trimming took off 2 bases at V and 1 base at J, with 8 bases between the two ends.

V usage is TRBV12-3 or TRBV12-4 and J usage is TRBJ1-1; D possibly corresponds to TRBD1 (5 bases). The sample taken for sequencing was blood. The clonotype comes from a woman between 18 and 29 years old with Graves' hyperthyroidism. The CDR3 nucleotides are TGTGCCAGCAGTTTATGGGGCCCGAACACTGAAGCTTTCTTT. Amino acid sequence: CASSLWGPNTEAFF.